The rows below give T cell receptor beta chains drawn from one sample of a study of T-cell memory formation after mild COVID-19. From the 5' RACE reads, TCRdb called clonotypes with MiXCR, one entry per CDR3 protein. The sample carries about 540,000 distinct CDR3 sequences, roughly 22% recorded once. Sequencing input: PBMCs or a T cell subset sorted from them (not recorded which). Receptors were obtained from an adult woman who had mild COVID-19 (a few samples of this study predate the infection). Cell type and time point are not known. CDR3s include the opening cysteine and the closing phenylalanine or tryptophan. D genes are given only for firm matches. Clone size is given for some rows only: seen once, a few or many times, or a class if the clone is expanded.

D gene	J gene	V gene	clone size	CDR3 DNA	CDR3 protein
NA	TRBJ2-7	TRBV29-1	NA	TGCAGCGTTGGAGGATCCTACGAGCAGTACTTC	CSVGGSYEQYF
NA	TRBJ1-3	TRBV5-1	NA	TGCGCCAGCAGCTTGGATCCCGTCGGAAACACCATATATTTT	CASSLDPVGNTIYF
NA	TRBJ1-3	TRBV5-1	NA	TGCGCCAGCAGCGCCGGCGACCGGTACTCTGGAAACACCATATATTTT	CASSAGDRYSGNTIYF
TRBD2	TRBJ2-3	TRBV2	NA	TGTGCCAGCAGTGAGGGACTAGCTGGCGTCGATACGCAGTATTTT	CASSEGLAGVDTQYF
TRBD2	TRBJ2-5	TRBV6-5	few	TGTGCCAGCAGTTCGTGGACTAGCGGGACGGGGACCCAGTACTTC	CASSSWTSGTGTQYF
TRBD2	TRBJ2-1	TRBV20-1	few	TGCAGTGCTAGTATAGCGGGGGGGCCCGATATTGATGAGCAGTTCTTC	CSASIAGGPDIDEQFF
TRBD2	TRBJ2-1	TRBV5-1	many	TGCGCCAGCACCCCAACAGGGGGCGCAGGGACTAGCGGGGGGAAATACAATGAGCAGTTCTTC	CASTPTGGAGTSGGKYNEQFF
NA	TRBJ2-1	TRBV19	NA	TGTGCCAGTAGTATAAGGTACCCCTCCTACAATGAGCAGTTCTTC	CASSIRYPSYNEQFF
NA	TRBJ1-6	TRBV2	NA	TGTGCCAGCGGCCGTGCAGGGGTTATTGATTCACCCCTCCACTTT	CASGRAGVIDSPLHF
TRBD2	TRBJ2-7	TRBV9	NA	TGTGCCAGCAGCGCATCCGGGACTAGCGTCTCCTACGAGCAGTACTTC	CASSASGTSVSYEQYF
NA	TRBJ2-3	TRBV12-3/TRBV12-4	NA	TGTGCCAGCAGTTTATCCCAGGACACAGATACGCAGTATTTT	CASSLSQDTDTQYF
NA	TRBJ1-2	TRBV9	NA	TGTGCCAGCAGCGTTGGACCGGGACACGGAGGGGAGGGCTACACCTTC	CASSVGPGHGGEGYTF